This TCR beta chain was recovered during a study of blood T cell repertoires in COVID-19. On the study more broadly: COVID-19 samples from acute and convalescent phases originated in the United States, Italy and Spain. T cells, B-cell-depleted T cells, or PBMCs provided the cDNA or gDNA that served as material.

V lost 3 bases and J lost 7; bases outside the gene matches: 11. Germline CDR1 and CDR2: LGHDT and YNNKEL (reference sequence). This CDR3 is built from 16 residues. As handled by the study authors: For nucleated cells, counts were estimated from reference gene primer amplification. The table came from immunoSEQ multiplex PCR; TCRdb's copy has only in-frame clones and leaves some out. The V and J calls and clone size are taken from that table; D and trimming were inferred from the DNA. The sample holds about 160,000 clones, around 84% seen once. This receptor was taken from a human donor with acute or convalescent COVID-19. The donor label of this sample is uncertain. Sequenced material: peripheral blood. This rearrangement joins TRBV3-1 (or the pseudogene TRBV3-2) to TRBJ2-1, with 8 bases aligning to TRBD2. The CDR3 sequence: CASSQGRGGEGNEQFF. As DNA, the CDR3 is TGTGCCAGCAGCCAGGGACGGGGGGGCGAAGGGAATGAGCAGTTCTTC.